This entry concerns a single T cell receptor beta chain. Germline values: CDR1 MNHNS, CDR2 SASEGT. This CDR3 is built from 17 residues. V lost 0 bases and J 4 bases, leaving 18 bases between the germline ends. The data belong to a study of blood T cell repertoires in COVID-19. Across the study: Collection of acute and convalescent COVID-19 samples took place in the United States, Italy and Spain. Nucleic acid was either cDNA or gDNA, and it came from T cells, B-cell-depleted T cells, or PBMCs.

As originally analysed: Counts of nucleated cells, estimated from reference gene primer amplification, were obtained. Repertoires were generated with immunoSEQ multiplex PCR, while TCRdb's copy carries only in-frame clones and drops some. V and J calls and clone size are those listed in that table; D and trimming were worked out from the DNA. The repertoire consists of roughly 78,000 clones, with more than 75% occurring once and the leading ten covering about 2.1%. V gene TRBV6-1 combines with J gene TRBJ1-2; D is uncertain. The sequence was collected from a woman aged 55 to 70 with acute or convalescent COVID-19. The sequenced sample was peripheral blood. Here the CDR3 reads CASSEAGSGVSPYGYTF. CDR3 bases: TGTGCCAGCAGTGAAGCGGGATCCGGGGTATCCCCCTATGGCTACACCTTC.